Below are 5 T cell receptor beta chains sequenced from a single sample in a study of control samples from healthy donors and cancer patients. The method was immunoSEQ multiplex PCR; TCRdb's version includes in-frame clones alone and lacks a portion of them. In the table there are 60,000 to 75,000 clones, over 85% of which are singletons. The sequenced material came from PBMCs. These TCRs come from a man aged 55 to 69 with colorectal cancer.

CDR3 nucleotides: TGCAGTGTACGTACCCCGAGGACAGGGATGAGTGGGGCCAACGTCCTGACTTTC. It translates to CSVRTPRTGMSGANVLTF. The chain couples TRBV29-1 to TRBJ2-6; 8 bases are shared with TRBD1. Germline CDR1 is SQVTM and CDR2 is ANQGSEA. The CDR3 runs to 18 residues.

V and J are TRBV6-5 and TRBJ1-5; D is unresolved. V was trimmed by 6 bases and J by 5 bases, leaving 11 bases between them. There are 13 residues in the CDR3. Germline CDR1 is MNHEY and CDR2 is SVGAGI. CDR3: CASRRDTYQPQHF. The CDR3 nucleotides are TGTGCCAGCAGGAGAGACACGTATCAGCCCCAGCATTTT.

V gene TRBV3-1 (or the pseudogene TRBV3-2) combines with J gene TRBJ1-1; D remains ambiguous. Trimming took off 4 bases at V and 1 base at J, with 10 bases between the two ends. The CDR3 is 14 amino acids. Per the germline V gene, CDR1 is LGHDT and CDR2 is YNNKEL (reference sequence). CDR3 coding DNA: TGTGCCAGCAGCCCCGTCAAGGGGAACACTGAAGCTTTCTTT. Residues: CASSPVKGNTEAFF.

In its sample, this clone was seen a few times. The chain links TRBV20-1 to TRBJ2-7; no firm D call. CDR1 is DFQATT and CDR2 is SNEGSKA in the germline V gene (reference sequence). V shed 5 bases and J shed 4 bases, with 9 bases lying between them. CDR3 size: 11 residues. The CDR3 region is CSALEAYEQYF. The CDR3 nucleotides read TGCAGTGCTCTCGAGGCTTACGAGCAGTACTTC.

V and J are TRBV6-6 and TRBJ1-3; a possible D gene is TRBD1 (6 bases). Germline values: CDR1 MNHNY, CDR2 SVGAGI (reference sequence). CDR3 size: 15 residues. V lost 7 bases to trimming and J lost 4 bases, with 17 bases between them. CDR3 sequence reads: CASTLKQGAGNTIYF. For the CDR3, the DNA is TGTGCCAGCACCCTCAAACAGGGTGCAGGAAACACCATATATTTT.